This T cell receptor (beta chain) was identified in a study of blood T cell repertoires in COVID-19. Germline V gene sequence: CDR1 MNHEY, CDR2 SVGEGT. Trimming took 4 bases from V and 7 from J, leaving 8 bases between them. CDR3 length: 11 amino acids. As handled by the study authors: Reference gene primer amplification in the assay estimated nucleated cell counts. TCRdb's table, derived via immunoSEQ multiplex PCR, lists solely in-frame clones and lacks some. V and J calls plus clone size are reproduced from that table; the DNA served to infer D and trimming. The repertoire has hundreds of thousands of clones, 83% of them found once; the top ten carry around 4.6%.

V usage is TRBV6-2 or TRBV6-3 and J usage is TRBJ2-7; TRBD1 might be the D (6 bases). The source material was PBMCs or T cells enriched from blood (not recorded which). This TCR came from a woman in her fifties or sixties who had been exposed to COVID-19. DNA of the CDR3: TGTGCCAGCAGTTCAGGGGTGGAGCAGTACTTC. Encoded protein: CASSSGVEQYF.